A single sample gave rise to the 14 T cell receptor beta chains below, sequenced in a study of blood T cells in healthy people across ages. Combining a sample-barcoded 5' primer with a J-beta primer mix, a second PCR ran for roughly 7 to 11 cycles. A single record per CDR3 protein comes from TCRdb applying MiXCR to the 5' RACE reads. Among about 1 million distinct CDR3 sequences listed, less than 50% were seen once. Sequencing input: blood. The receptors here all came from a woman aged 60-75 years in good health.

This chain uses TRBV20-1 with TRBJ2-1; the match to TRBD2 covers 8 bases. This CDR3 is 16 amino acids long. Germline V gene data show CDR1 as DFQATT and CDR2 as SNEGSKA (reference sequence). Trimming took 5 bases from V and 5 from J; bases not matched to a gene: 14. The CDR3 DNA is TGCAGTGCTGGAGTGTTACGCGGACTAGCAAACAATGAGCAGTTCTTC. Translation: CSAGVLRGLANNEQFF.

The chain employs TRBV20-1 and TRBJ2-1; TRBD2 matches at 10 bases. J lost 6 bases, V lost 3 bases, and 5 bases had no gene match. This CDR3 is 14 amino acids long. The germline V gene encodes CDR1 DFQATT and CDR2 SNEGSKA (reference sequence). CDR3 loop: CSARERGGCNEQFF. DNA of the CDR3: TGCAGTGCTAGGGAGCGGGGGGGATGCAATGAGCAGTTCTTC.

The sample holds many counts of this clonotype. The chain has TRBV2 and TRBJ2-5; D may be TRBD1 or TRBD2 (5 bases each). Germline V gene lookup returns CDR1 SNHLY and CDR2 FYNNEI. Trimming left V 10 bases short and J 5 bases short, with 17 bases between. This CDR3 is 13 amino acids long. The CDR3 is CATAGRSGETQYF. For the CDR3, the DNA is TGTGCCACCGCAGGGAGAAGTGGCGAGACCCAGTACTTC.

The chain is built from TRBV15 and TRBJ2-5; 8 nucleotides agree with TRBD1. CDR3 length: 17 amino acids. Looked up from germline, CDR1 is LNHNV and CDR2 is YYDKDF (reference sequence). V shed 0 bases, J shed 4 bases, and the junction held 10 bases outside the gene matches. Written as DNA, the CDR3 is TGTGCCACCAGCAGAGATCAGTCCAGGGGGCAAGGAGAGACCCAGTACTTC. Translating gives CATSRDQSRGQGETQYF.

The chain couples TRBV10-3 to TRBJ1-2, with D maybe TRBD1 (5 bases). Germline lookup yields CDR1 ENHRY and CDR2 SYGVKD. Deletions cut 0 bases from V and 7 bases from J, with 15 bases between. CDR3 size: 15 residues. As DNA, the CDR3 is TGTGCCATCAGTGAGTCTAGGGGAGACGCTCTTGGCTACACCTTC. Protein product: CAISESRGDALGYTF.

This clonotype showed up just a few times. The chain combines TRBV9 with TRBJ2-5; 8 bases map to TRBD1. The DNA end lines up better with TRBJ2-7; the J call may be wrong. Germline lookup yields CDR1 SGDLS and CDR2 YYNGEE. The length of the CDR3 is 14 residues. The CDR3 sequence is CASSVEDRVPEQYF. In DNA, the CDR3 is TGTGCCAGCAGCGTAGAGGACAGGGTACCCGAGCAGTACTTC.

The J gene is TRBJ2-1, the V gene TRBV27; D might be TRBD1 (5 bases). This CDR3 region has 12 residues. Per the germline V gene, CDR1 is MNHEY and CDR2 is SMNVEV (reference sequence). Trimming stripped 10 bases from V and 7 bases from J, with 14 bases between. The CDR3 region is CANSWTSNEQFF. The CDR3, as DNA: TGTGCCAACTCATGGACATCAAATGAGCAGTTCTTC.

V usage is TRBV5-1 and J usage is TRBJ1-1, with unresolved D. Trimming removed 0 bases at V and 7 bases at J, with 7 bases between. This CDR3 is built from 12 residues. Germline V lookup: CDR1 SGHRS, CDR2 YFSETQ. The CDR3 loop is CASSLDGFEAFF. Written as DNA, the CDR3 is TGCGCCAGCAGCTTGGATGGTTTTGAAGCTTTCTTT.

This rearrangement joins TRBV25-1 to TRBJ1-5, with TRBD1 matching 7 bases. V trimming: 3 bases; J trimming: 3 bases; junction bases outside the gene matches: 2. Germline V gene sequence: CDR1 MGHDK, CDR2 SYGVNS. This CDR3 spans 14 amino acids. CDR3 DNA sequence: TGTGCCAGCAGTGAGGGACAGTTCAATCAGCCCCAGCATTTT. It encodes CASSEGQFNQPQHF.

Regarding this clonotype: A much larger clone lies one base from this, so it may be a read error. The rearrangement uses TRBV20-1 and TRBJ1-5, with TRBD1 identical over 7 bases. Germline CDR1 and CDR2: DFQATT and SNEGSKA (reference sequence). The CDR3 length is 16 residues. This CDR3 reads CSARETGYDSSQPQHF. The CDR3 DNA is TGCAGTGCTAGGGAGACAGGGTATGATAGCAGTCAGCCCCAGCATTTT.

The rearrangement uses TRBV5-1 and TRBJ2-1; D possibly corresponds to TRBD2 (6 bases). The J call may be incorrect, as the DNA end agrees better with TRBJ2-7. CDR3 size: 14 residues. CDR1 and CDR2 (germline): SGHRS, YFSETQ. In nucleotides, the CDR3 is TGCGCCAGCAGCTTGGCCTCGATCGGGGGCGAGCAGTACTTC. It yields the protein CASSLASIGGEQYF.

This clonotype was counted between two and nine times. The V gene is TRBV4-2, the J gene TRBJ2-1; tentative D call: TRBD2 (5 bases). In germline, CDR1 is LGHNA, CDR2 YNFKEQ. V lost 0 bases, J lost 10 bases, and 13 bases lay in between. The CDR3 has 14 amino acids. The CDR3 is CASSQEFGLLEQFF. The CDR3 nucleotides are TGTGCCAGCAGCCAAGAATTCGGACTGCTCGAGCAGTTCTTC.

This clonotype was counted only a few times. In nucleotides, the CDR3 is TGTGCCAGCAACCCAGATACGCAGTATTTT. It encodes CASNPDTQYF. This chain connects TRBV21-1 to TRBJ2-3. TRBV21-1 constitutes a pseudogene. The CDR3 has 10 residues.

In its sample, this clonotype was seen a few times. This chain joins TRBV28 and TRBJ2-1; D call uncertain. Per germline, CDR1 MDHEN and CDR2 SYDVKM. The CDR3 loop spans 15 amino acids. V was trimmed by 7 bases and J by 0 bases, leaving 13 bases between them. CDR3 sequence: CASTLGVSSYNEQFF. CDR3 DNA: TGTGCCAGCACCCTTGGGGTTAGCTCCTACAATGAGCAGTTCTTC.